One sample yielded the 24 T cell receptor beta chains listed below, sequenced in a study of blood T cell repertoires in COVID-19. Profiling relied on immunoSEQ multiplex PCR, and the TCRdb table lists in-frame clones only, not all of them. The table lists about 98,000 clones, around nine tenths of them singletons. Sample: peripheral blood. These receptors all stem from a man in his fifties or sixties with acute or convalescent COVID-19.

CDR3 sequence (DNA): TGTGCCAGCAGCTTAGACGCGCGGGAGATGAGTACGCAGTATTTT. Encoded protein: CASSLDAREMSTQYF. V usage is TRBV11-3 and J usage is TRBJ2-3; 7 bases are shared with TRBD2. V was pared by 0 bases and J by 8 bases, with 8 bases of the junction left unmatched. The V gene's germline CDR1 is SGHNT and CDR2 YENEEA. The CDR3 has 15 amino acids. The whole variable domain, filled in from reference TRBV11-3 and TRBJ2-3, reads EAGVVQSPRYKIIEKKQPVAFWCNPISGHNTLYWYLQNLGQGPELLIRYENEEAVDDSQLPKDRFSAERLKGVDSTLKIQPAELGDSAVYLCASSLDAREMSTQYFGPGTRLTVL.

This clone showed up just a few times. The V call is TRBV5-6, the J call TRBJ2-1, with 7 bases lining up with TRBD1. Germline V gives CDR1 SGHDT, CDR2 YYEEEE. The J segment lost 3 bases and the V segment lost 3 bases, leaving 6 bases of the junction unmatched. The CDR3 is 15 residues long. CDR3 bases: TGTGCCAGCAGCTCTTCGGGACAGTACTACAATGAGCAGTTCTTC. As protein: CASSSSGQYYNEQFF.

The chain combines TRBV6-5 with TRBJ1-3; D is unclear. This CDR3 contains 16 residues. From germline, CDR1 is MNHEY and CDR2 SVGAGI. Trimming shortened V by 0 bases and J by 2 bases, and 11 bases separated the two germline ends. The CDR3 DNA is TGTGCCAGCAGTTACTCATATGAGGGAACTGGAAACACCATATATTTT. Translating gives CASSYSYEGTGNTIYF.

This chain joins TRBV4-2 and TRBJ2-2; 14 bases match TRBD2. J was trimmed by 5 bases and V by 0 bases; bases with no gene match: 2. The CDR3 length is 17 residues. In germline, CDR1 is LGHNA, CDR2 YNFKEQ. The CDR3 protein is CASSQEGTSGSTGELFF. The CDR3 DNA sequence: TGTGCCAGCAGCCAAGAGGGGACTAGCGGGAGTACCGGGGAGCTGTTTTTT.

The chain employs TRBV10-1 and TRBJ2-1; 13 bases match TRBD2. CDR1 and CDR2 (germline): WNHNN, SYGVQD (reference sequence). Trimming at V came to 3 bases and at J to 6 bases, leaving 2 bases not matched to a gene. CDR3 size: 15 residues. For the CDR3, the DNA is TGCGCCAGCAGTGAAGGGACTAGCGGGACCAATGAGCAGTTCTTC. Translated, it gives CASSEGTSGTNEQFF.

The chain's CDR3 is CASSSPSGVGEAFF. For the CDR3, the DNA is TGTGCCAGCAGCTCCCCGAGCGGGGTAGGGGAAGCTTTCTTT. This chain links TRBV7-2 with TRBJ1-1; D is uncertain. Deletions cut 4 bases from V and 8 bases from J, with 17 bases between. CDR1 and CDR2 (germline): SGHTA, FQGNSA. This CDR3 comprises 14 residues. Variable domain in full (rest from reference TRBV7-2 and TRBJ1-1): GAGVSQSPSNKVTEKGKDVELRCDPISGHTALYWYRQSLGQGLEFLIYFQGNSAPDKSGLPSDRFSAERTGGSVSTLTIQRTQQEDSAVYLCASSSPSGVGEAFFGQGTRLTVV.

The chain joins TRBV6-1 to TRBJ1-4, with TRBD1 identical over 12 bases. The CDR3 contains 18 residues. The junction had 13 bases not matched to a gene; V was cut back by 3 bases and J by 8 bases. CDR1 MNHNS and CDR2 SASEGT come from the germline V gene. CDR3 protein: CASSESPGQGARYEKLFF. CDR3 DNA sequence: TGTGCCAGCAGTGAGTCCCCGGGACAGGGGGCGAGGTACGAAAAACTGTTTTTT.

The chain couples TRBV18 to TRBJ1-1; D gene unclear. The CDR3 runs 16 residues. Germline V gene data show CDR1 as KGHSH and CDR2 as LQKENI. The ends were cut back, 4 bases at V and 0 bases at J, with 15 bases in the middle. CDR3 sequence (DNA): TGTGCCAGCTCACTAACAACGGGGAACATGAACACTGAAGCTTTCTTT. Translation: CASSLTTGNMNTEAFF.

This rearrangement joins TRBV24-1 to TRBJ1-5; tentative D call: TRBD1 (6 bases). In germline, CDR1 is KGHDR, CDR2 SFDVKD. The CDR3 sequence is 14 residues long. V was shortened by 3 bases and J by 7 bases, with 12 bases between the two germline ends. The CDR3: CATSDGNRVQPQHF. Here the CDR3 DNA reads TGTGCCACCAGTGATGGAAACAGGGTCCAGCCCCAGCATTTT.

The V call is TRBV24-1, the J call TRBJ2-1; D is undetermined. Germline V gene data show CDR1 as KGHDR and CDR2 as SFDVKD. Trimming took off 10 bases at V and 8 bases at J, with 14 bases between the two ends. The CDR3 loop spans 12 amino acids. CDR3 in amino acids: CATSTARYEQFF. The CDR3 DNA sequence: TGTGCCACTTCGACTGCGAGGTATGAGCAGTTCTTC.

The chain employs TRBV24-1 and TRBJ1-2; TRBD1 matches at 10 bases. The CDR3 is 15 residues long. Per germline, CDR1 KGHDR and CDR2 SFDVKD. V lost 4 bases to trimming and J lost 8 bases; unmatched junction nucleotides: 9. DNA for the CDR3: TGTGCCACCAGTGAGACGGGACAGGGGAAAGGCGGCTACACCTTC. It codes for CATSETGQGKGGYTF.

This clone was seen only once. The chain employs TRBV15 and TRBJ1-4; D perhaps matches TRBD1 (6 bases). The V gene lost 3 bases and the J gene lost 8 bases, with 13 bases spanning the gap. The germline CDR1 and CDR2 sequences are LNHNV and YYDKDF (reference sequence). The CDR3 extends over 14 amino acids. The CDR3 is CATSSRQGNEKLFF. Written as DNA, the CDR3 is TGTGCCACCAGCAGTCGGCAGGGGAACGAAAAACTGTTTTTT.

The V gene is TRBV10-3, the J gene TRBJ2-1; the match to TRBD2 covers 13 bases. This CDR3 is built from 16 residues. The V gene end was trimmed by 4 bases and the J gene end by 9 bases; junction bases not matched to a gene: 9. Looked up from germline, CDR1 is ENHRY and CDR2 is SYGVKD. The CDR3 DNA reads TGTGCCATCAGTGTCGGGACTAGCGGGAAGGTGAGTGAGCAGTTCTTC. This translates into CAISVGTSGKVSEQFF.

V usage is TRBV9 and J usage is TRBJ2-5, with D possibly TRBD1 on 6 matching bases. Trimming pared 0 bases from V and 6 bases from J, leaving 18 bases between. This CDR3 contains 16 residues. The germline V gene has CDR1 SGDLS and CDR2 YYNGEE. The CDR3 spells CASSVEGPRGGQTQYF. The CDR3 DNA follows: TGTGCCAGCAGCGTAGAAGGCCCCCGAGGGGGTCAGACCCAGTACTTC.

This chain uses TRBV6-1 with TRBJ2-7, with 14 bases matching TRBD2. The ends lost 2 bases at V and 6 bases at J; junction bases unmatched: 9. The CDR3 consists of 17 residues. Germline values: CDR1 MNHNS, CDR2 SASEGT. The CDR3, as DNA: TGTGCCAGCAGTGAAACTCTGGGGACTAGCGGGAGAGGCGAGCAGTACTTC. Amino acids: CASSETLGTSGRGEQYF.

The sample holds one count of this clone. This rearrangement joins TRBV14 to TRBJ2-2; TRBD2 matches at 11 bases. V lost 2 bases, J lost 5 bases, and 13 bases stayed unmatched. The CDR3 sequence is 19 residues long. Germline CDR1 reads SGHDN; CDR2 reads FVKESK. The CDR3 loop is CASSQITSGSRRGTGELFF. The CDR3 DNA follows: TGTGCCAGCAGCCAAATTACTAGCGGGAGCCGAAGGGGAACCGGGGAGCTGTTTTTT.

This chain joins TRBV2 and TRBJ2-3; the match to TRBD2 covers 7 bases. Looked up from germline, CDR1 is SNHLY and CDR2 is FYNNEI. The ends lost 2 bases at V and 0 bases at J; junction bases unmatched: 11. This CDR3 is built from 18 residues. The CDR3 nucleotides read TGTGCCAGCAGTGAACTTGGCGGGAGTGGGTTAAGCACAGATACGCAGTATTTT. This encodes CASSELGGSGLSTDTQYF.

This chain links TRBV27 with TRBJ2-3, with TRBD2 identical over 13 bases. The V gene end was trimmed by 5 bases and the J gene end by 6 bases; junction bases not matched to a gene: 8. CDR3 length equals 16 residues. From germline, CDR1 is MNHEY and CDR2 SMNVEV (reference sequence). CDR3 sequence: CASSPGTSGAVDTQYF. DNA for the CDR3: TGTGCCAGCAGTCCCGGGACTAGCGGGGCGGTGGATACGCAGTATTTT.

The rearrangement links TRBV18 to TRBJ1-6; 8 bases agree with TRBD1. The CDR3 loop spans 15 amino acids. Per the germline V gene, CDR1 is KGHSH and CDR2 is LQKENI. V trimming: 3 bases; J trimming: 7 bases; junction bases outside the gene matches: 5. The CDR3 bases are TGTGCCAGCTCACCTTCAGACAGGGGCAATTCACCCCTCCACTTT. Translated, it gives CASSPSDRGNSPLHF.

The chain couples TRBV6-1 to TRBJ2-7; D is uncertain. The CDR3 spans 13 residues. CDR1 and CDR2 from the germline V gene are MNHNS and SASEGT. V dropped 1 base and J dropped 5 bases, with 9 bases sitting between them. CDR3 loop: CASSEVQTDEQYF. CDR3 nucleotide sequence: TGTGCCAGCAGTGAAGTACAGACCGACGAGCAGTACTTC.

V and J are TRBV19 and TRBJ1-5, with TRBD1 as a possible D gene (6 bases). There are 13 residues in the CDR3. V was cut by 10 bases and J by 4 bases, with 14 bases left in between. Germline CDR1 is LNHDA and CDR2 is SQIVND (reference sequence). As DNA, the CDR3 is TGTGCCACTGACCAGGGGTGGAATCAGCCCCAGCATTTT. This sequence encodes CATDQGWNQPQHF.

This chain connects TRBV28 to TRBJ1-6; the match to TRBD1 covers 7 bases. The trim removed 5 bases at V and 8 bases at J, leaving 15 bases unmatched. This CDR3 contains 17 residues. Germline V gene lookup returns CDR1 MDHEN and CDR2 SYDVKM. The CDR3: CASSPGPTGDIDSPLHF. The CDR3 coding sequence is TGTGCCAGCAGTCCCGGGCCTACAGGGGATATCGATTCACCCCTCCACTTT.

The chain links TRBV5-6 to TRBJ2-3; 9 positions match TRBD2. The CDR3 consists of 17 residues. Germline trimming cut 0 bases from V and 0 bases from J; bases unmatched to any gene: 5. Germline V gene data show CDR1 as SGHDT and CDR2 as YYEEEE. CDR3 loop: CASSLVAGVVSTDTQYF. The CDR3 coding sequence is TGTGCCAGCAGCTTGGTAGCGGGAGTTGTAAGCACAGATACGCAGTATTTT. Supplemented by reference TRBV5-6 and TRBJ2-3, the full variable domain reads DAGVTQSPTHLIKTRGQQVTLRCSPKSGHDTVSWYQQALGQGPQFIFQYYEEEERQRGNFPDRFSGHQFPNYSSELNVNALLLGDSALYLCASSLVAGVVSTDTQYFGPGTRLTVL.

This chain uses TRBV29-1 with TRBJ1-2; 10 positions match TRBD1. The CDR3 consists of 14 residues. Trimming removed 5 bases from V and 5 bases from J; junction bases left unmatched: 8. CDR1 SQVTM and CDR2 ANQGSEA come from the germline V gene. The CDR3 spells CSVLRDRGGYGYTF. In nucleotides, the CDR3 is TGCAGCGTTTTAAGGGACAGGGGAGGGTATGGCTACACCTTC.